Each of the 16 T cell receptor beta chains below was sequenced from the same sample in a study of T cell changes during pregnancy in multiple sclerosis. Measured with immunoSEQ multiplex PCR; TCRdb has only the in-frame clones, and not every one. The data hold roughly 48,000 clones, with 85% to 95% observed a single time. The sample in question was CD4+ T cells from peripheral blood mononuclear cells, obtained in the second trimester of pregnancy. The source is a female donor in good health, enrolled as a control in a pregnancy study.

A few counts support this clone. The chain employs TRBV7-2 and TRBJ1-1; TRBD1 aligns across 7 bases. Trimming removed 5 bases from V and 0 bases from J; junction bases left unmatched: 3. This CDR3 region has 14 residues. Germline V lookup: CDR1 SGHTA, CDR2 FQGNSA. CDR3 DNA: TGTGCCAGCAGCGTGACAGGGATGAACACTGAAGCTTTCTTT. This encodes CASSVTGMNTEAFF. The full variable domain, in which reference TRBV7-2 and TRBJ1-1 provide the parts outside the CDR3, is GAGVSQSPSNKVTEKGKDVELRCDPISGHTALYWYRQSLGQGLEFLIYFQGNSAPDKSGLPSDRFSAERTGGSVSTLTIQRTQQEDSAVYLCASSVTGMNTEAFFGQGTRLTVV.

This chain joins TRBV28 and TRBJ2-3; 7 bases line up with TRBD1. Germline values: CDR1 MDHEN, CDR2 SYDVKM. The CDR3 extends over 15 amino acids. V was clipped by 6 bases and J by 6 bases; unmatched bases: 12. CDR3 loop: CASSSTGFGPDTQYF. CDR3 DNA: TGTGCCAGCAGCTCGACAGGGTTCGGACCCGATACGCAGTATTTT.

This chain uses TRBV6-6 with TRBJ2-1, with 13 bases matching TRBD2. The germline V gene encodes CDR1 MNHNY and CDR2 SVGAGI (reference sequence). V trimming: 5 bases; J trimming: 6 bases; junction bases outside the gene matches: 7. This CDR3 has 16 residues. CDR3 DNA sequence: TGTGCCAGCAGTACAAAGACTAGCGGGAGGCCCAATGAGCAGTTCTTC. Amino acid sequence: CASSTKTSGRPNEQFF.

This clone was recorded only once. This chain connects TRBV6-5 to TRBJ1-6; the D gene is possibly TRBD1 (5 bases). CDR3 length equals 16 residues. Trimming stripped 6 bases from V and 7 bases from J, with 19 bases between. Looked up from germline, CDR1 is MNHEY and CDR2 is SVGAGI. The CDR3, as DNA: TGTGCCAGCAGCTACGCGCTTCAGGCAGGGAATTCACCCCTCCACTTT. Its translation is CASSYALQAGNSPLHF.

This rearrangement joins TRBV5-4 to TRBJ2-7; 7 bases fit TRBD1. CDR1 and CDR2 from the germline V gene are SGHNT and YYREEE (reference sequence). The CDR3 is made up of 14 amino acids. Trimming removed 1 base from V and 5 bases from J; junction bases left unmatched: 6. CDR3 bases: TGTGCCAGCAGCTTGATCACAGGGGTGAACGAGCAGTACTTC. This codes for CASSLITGVNEQYF. The full variable domain, its missing parts supplied by reference TRBV5-4 and TRBJ2-7, is ETGVTQSPTHLIKTRGQQVTLRCSSQSGHNTVSWYQQALGQGPQFIFQYYREEENGRGNFPPRFSGLQFPNYSSELNVNALELDDSALYLCASSLITGVNEQYFGPGTRLTVT.

The chain couples TRBV29-1 to TRBJ2-3; 9 bases are shared with TRBD1. Germline-derived CDR1 and CDR2 are SQVTM and ANQGSEA. CDR3 length: 14 residues. V trimming: 6 bases; J trimming: 2 bases; junction bases outside the gene matches: 6. The CDR3 DNA follows: TGCAGCGTGCGGGGACAGGGACACACAGATACGCAGTATTTT. Translating gives CSVRGQGHTDTQYF.

CDR3 sequence: CASSPLATTNYGYTF. CDR3 sequence (DNA): TGCGCCAGCAGCCCCTTAGCCACGACTAACTATGGCTACACCTTC. The chain has TRBV4-3 and TRBJ1-2, with D uncertain. Germline V gives CDR1 LGHNA, CDR2 YSLEER. The CDR3 is made up of 15 amino acids. The V and J ends lost 4 bases and 0 bases respectively, with 12 bases between them.

About this clone: A junction boundary mismatches the germline segment, possibly from a read error. The genes are TRBV7-7 and TRBJ2-7, with 13 bases identical to TRBD2. Germline V gene lookup returns CDR1 SSHAT and CDR2 FNYEAQ (reference sequence). The CDR3 is made up of 13 amino acids. The CDR3 loop is CASSGLAGDEQYF. The CDR3 nucleotides are TGTGCTAGCAGTGGACTAGCGGGAGACGAGCAGTACTTC.

This chain joins TRBV6-4 and TRBJ1-5; 9 nucleotides match TRBD1. The germline CDR1 and CDR2 sequences are MRHNA and SNTAGT. Trimming at V came to 4 bases and at J to 4 bases, leaving 8 bases not matched to a gene. The CDR3 totals 16 residues. CDR3 protein: CASSGKQGAGNQPQHF. DNA for the CDR3: TGTGCCAGCAGTGGAAAACAGGGGGCAGGGAATCAGCCCCAGCATTTT.

The chain joins TRBV5-5 to TRBJ1-2; the match to TRBD1 covers 7 bases. Germline CDR1 and CDR2: SGHKS and YYEKEE (reference sequence). The CDR3 length is 14 residues. The J segment lost 3 bases and the V segment lost 4 bases, leaving 6 bases of the junction unmatched. The CDR3 coding sequence is TGTGCCAGCAGCCGGGACAGAGACTACTATGGCTACACCTTC. Translation: CASSRDRDYYGYTF.

The V call is TRBV21-1, the J call TRBJ2-5; TRBD2, the table's D call, lacks a check against the DNA. TRBV21-1 constitutes a pseudogene. This CDR3 region has 18 residues. This chain's CDR3 is CASSICTSGGGYQETQYF. DNA of the CDR3: TGTGCCAGCAGCATTTGTACTAGCGGGGGGGGGTACCAAGAGACCCAGTACTTC.

The sample holds one count of this clone. This chain joins TRBV28 and TRBJ2-2; weak D call: TRBD1 (6 bases). Per germline, CDR1 MDHEN and CDR2 SYDVKM. This CDR3 region has 19 residues. V was shortened by 5 bases and J by 0 bases, with 22 bases between the two germline ends. The CDR3 sequence: CASSRDLRTVHTNTGELFF. CDR3 sequence (DNA): TGTGCCAGCAGTAGAGATCTCCGGACAGTCCATACGAACACCGGGGAGCTGTTTTTT.

In this sample, this clone turned up a few times. The chain combines TRBV2 with TRBJ2-7; D uncertain. The germline V and J ends were trimmed by 6 bases and 3 bases, with 6 bases remaining between them. This CDR3 has 11 amino acids. Per the germline V gene, CDR1 is SNHLY and CDR2 is FYNNEI. CDR3 residues: CASRARYEQYF. In DNA form, the CDR3 reads TGTGCCAGCAGAGCCCGCTACGAGCAGTACTTC.

The V gene is TRBV6-5, the J gene TRBJ2-7, with 8 bases matching TRBD1. The CDR3 loop spans 15 amino acids. J gave up 4 bases and V 2 bases, and 7 bases lay outside the gene matches. Looked up from germline, CDR1 is MNHEY and CDR2 is SVGAGI. The CDR3 reads CASSYEGTGAYEQYF. CDR3 sequence (DNA): TGTGCCAGCAGTTACGAGGGGACAGGAGCTTACGAGCAGTACTTC.

The V gene is TRBV7-7, the J gene TRBJ2-3; possibly TRBD2 for D (7 bases). Per the germline V gene, CDR1 is SSHAT and CDR2 is FNYEAQ (reference sequence). The CDR3 loop spans 17 amino acids. Deletions cut 2 bases from V and 1 base from J, with 16 bases between. The CDR3 loop reads CASSLSAGAEGTDTQYF. Written as DNA, the CDR3 is TGTGCCAGCAGCTTATCCGCGGGGGCCGAGGGCACAGATACGCAGTATTTT.

The chain carries TRBV5-4 and TRBJ2-5; 14 bases align to TRBD2. The CDR3 is 16 amino acids. Germline CDR1 SGHNT, CDR2 YYREEE (reference sequence). V trimming: 4 bases; J trimming: 4 bases; junction bases outside the gene matches: 6. CDR3 in DNA: TGTGCCAGCAGCCTTGGACTAGCGGGAGGTCTAGAGACCCAGTACTTC. This sequence encodes CASSLGLAGGLETQYF.